This T cell receptor beta chain was profiled in a study of blood T cell repertoires in COVID-19. Whole-study context: COVID-19 samples collected from the United States, Italy and Spain covered acute and convalescent phases. PBMCs, B-cell-depleted T cells, or T cells provided the cDNA or gDNA that made up the material.

How the authors handled the data: Reference gene primer amplification yielded estimated nucleated cell counts. Profiled with immunoSEQ multiplex PCR; TCRdb holds only in-frame clones, not every one. The V and J calls and clone size were taken over from that table, and D and trimming were inferred from the DNA. The sample holds about 110,000 clones, around 80% seen once. The ends were cut back, 4 bases at V and 0 bases at J, with 19 bases in the middle. This CDR3 has 18 residues. Germline assignment: CDR1 LNHDA and CDR2 SQIVND (reference sequence). J is TRBJ1-3 and V is TRBV19; possible D gene TRBD1, 5 bases. The material sequenced was peripheral blood. This clonotype was obtained from a woman of 80 years or more with acute or convalescent COVID-19. DNA of the CDR3: TGTGCCAGTAGTAGAAATCGAGCAGGGACTGGCTCTGGAAACACCATATATTTT. Translating gives CASSRNRAGTGSGNTIYF.